This TCR beta chain was identified in a study of blood T cell repertoires in COVID-19. Germline V gene lookup returns CDR1 SGHRS and CDR2 YFSETQ. The CDR3 has 16 residues. With 2 bases removed from V and 6 bases from J, the gap between germline ends came to 20 bases. In the study's own analysis: Cell counts per sample came from amplifying reference gene primers. Some clones are missing from TCRdb's copy, which holds only in-frame ones; the method was immunoSEQ multiplex PCR. V and J calls plus clone size are reproduced from that table; the DNA served to infer D and trimming. Of 78,000 or so clones listed, approximately 86% are singletons. This clone has a single count.

This receptor was identified in a woman aged 45-65 years with acute or convalescent COVID-19. V and J are TRBV5-1 and TRBJ1-1; D might be TRBD1 (6 bases). The specimen was peripheral blood. The CDR3 protein is CASSFGTGRYSAEAFF. CDR3 sequence (DNA): TGCGCCAGCAGCTTCGGAACAGGGCGATATAGCGCTGAAGCTTTCTTT.